Following are 6 T cell receptor beta chains from one sample sequenced in a study of cytomegalovirus exposure and HLA in healthy donors. PCR used 60 Vbeta primers and 13 Jbeta primers. Sequencing was performed with immunoSEQ multiplex PCR; in TCRdb, only in-frame clones are kept and a portion is missing. The profile shows approximately 100,000 clones, around 80% of them singletons. Sample: PBMCs. The receptors were sampled from a woman aged 18-29 years in good health and CMV-seropositive.

The rearrangement joins TRBV11-2 to TRBJ1-2; no clear D. The CDR3 extends over 14 amino acids. In germline, CDR1 is SGHAT, CDR2 FQNNGV. V lost 1 base, J lost 2 bases, and 8 bases lay in between. The CDR3 sequence: CASSLGGRNYGYTF. Written as DNA, the CDR3 is TGTGCCAGCAGCTTAGGTGGCAGAAACTATGGCTACACCTTC.

The chain joins TRBV5-1 to TRBJ1-2; D is undetermined. Germline loops: CDR1 SGHRS, CDR2 YFSETQ. V was cut by 0 bases and J by 4 bases, with 16 bases left in between. The CDR3 runs to 16 residues. CDR3 DNA: TGCGCCAGCAGCTTGGCGAGAGACAAACCTTCCTATGGCTACACCTTC. Translating it yields CASSLARDKPSYGYTF.

The V gene is TRBV5-6, the J gene TRBJ1-5; tentatively, D is TRBD1 (5 bases). Germline values: CDR1 SGHDT, CDR2 YYEEEE. V was clipped by 0 bases and J by 5 bases, with 12 bases between them. This CDR3 region has 15 residues. CDR3 sequence reads: CASSLGRDLYQPQHF. Here the CDR3 DNA reads TGTGCCAGCAGCTTGGGGCGGGACCTATATCAGCCCCAGCATTTT.

The V and J genes are TRBV11-1 and TRBJ2-7, with 7 bases aligning to TRBD1. The junction had 4 bases not matched to a gene; V was cut back by 1 base and J by 1 base. This CDR3 is built from 15 residues. Germline V CDR1 and CDR2: SGHAT, FQDESV (reference sequence). As DNA, the CDR3 is TGTGCCAGCAGCTTAGGAGGACAGGCTTCCTACGAGCAGTACTTC. It codes for CASSLGGQASYEQYF.

The table lists this clone with a few counts. The chain employs TRBV7-8 and TRBJ2-1, with 10 bases that match TRBD1. Trimming cost V 3 bases and J 5 bases; bases outside gene matches: 10. Per germline, CDR1 SGHVS and CDR2 FQNEAQ. The CDR3 contains 17 residues. CDR3 sequence reads: CASSFRRGTGVNNEQFF. As DNA, the CDR3 is TGTGCCAGCAGCTTTAGAAGGGGGACAGGGGTTAACAATGAGCAGTTCTTC.

V is TRBV19 and J is TRBJ1-3, with D possibly matching TRBD1 (6 bases). Germline lookup yields CDR1 LNHDA and CDR2 SQIVND (reference sequence). V lost 5 bases to trimming and J lost 0 bases, with 14 bases between them. The CDR3 consists of 16 residues. CDR3 DNA: TGTGCCAGTAGTTCGAGACAGGCCCTCTCTGGAAACACCATATATTTT. Residues: CASSSRQALSGNTIYF.